The present entry profiles one T cell receptor beta chain with its context. Its antigen is currently unknown. Germline V gene lookup returns CDR1 SGHRS and CDR2 YFSETQ. The CDR3 spans 13 residues. Trimming took off 2 bases at V and 6 bases at J, with 11 bases between the two ends. The sample originates from a study of T cell responses to AZD1222 COVID-19 vaccine. General observations from the study: Among the donors, most were white British and more were female, and clonal diversity was possibly underestimated.

The assay was immunoSEQ multiplex PCR, and TCRdb's table has in-frame clones only and misses some. The table includes about 120,000 clones, about 85% detected once. The sample here was peripheral blood, taken on day 0 of AZD1222 vaccination. The clonotype comes from an adult in good health. The chain recombines TRBV5-1 with TRBJ1-2; D remains ambiguous. Written as DNA, the CDR3 is TGCGCCAGCAGCTTTTCGGGTAGAGATGGCTACACCTTC. Its translation: CASSFSGRDGYTF.